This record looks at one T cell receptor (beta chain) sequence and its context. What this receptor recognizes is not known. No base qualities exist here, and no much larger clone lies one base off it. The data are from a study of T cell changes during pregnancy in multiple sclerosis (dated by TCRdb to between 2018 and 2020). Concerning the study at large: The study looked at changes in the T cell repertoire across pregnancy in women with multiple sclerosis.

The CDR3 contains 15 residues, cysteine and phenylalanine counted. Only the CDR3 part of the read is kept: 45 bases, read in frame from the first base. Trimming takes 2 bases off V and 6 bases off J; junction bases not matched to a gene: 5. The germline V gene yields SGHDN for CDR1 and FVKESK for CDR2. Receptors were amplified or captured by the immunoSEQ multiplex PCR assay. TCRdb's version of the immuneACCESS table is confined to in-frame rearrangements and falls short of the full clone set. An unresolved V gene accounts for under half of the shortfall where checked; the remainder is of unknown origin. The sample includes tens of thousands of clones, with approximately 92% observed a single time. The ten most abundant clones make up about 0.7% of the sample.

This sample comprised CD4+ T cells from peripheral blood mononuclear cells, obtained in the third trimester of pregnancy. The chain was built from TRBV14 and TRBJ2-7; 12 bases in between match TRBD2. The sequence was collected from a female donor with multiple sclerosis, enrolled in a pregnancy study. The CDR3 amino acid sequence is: CASSQSVLAGGEQYF. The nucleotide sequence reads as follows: TGTGCCAGCAGCCAATCTGTACTAGCGGGAGGCGAGCAGTACTTC.